Below are 18 T cell receptor beta chains sequenced from a single sample in a study of Ad26.COV2.S vaccination and SARS-CoV-2 variants. Produced via immunoSEQ multiplex PCR; TCRdb's table is partial and in-frame only. Of a few hundred thousand clones detected, approximately 90% appear once; the ten largest clones hold less than 4.5%. As to treatment: 15 to 20 received Ad26.COV2.S at low or high dose, single or two shots; roughly five received placebo; per-sample allocation not given. Day 63 after the first vaccine or placebo injection was the time point for sampling. Sequenced here: peripheral blood, sampled in a trial of Ad26.COV2.S vaccine versus placebo. These receptors all stem from a person aged 18-65 years who received the Ad26.COV2.S COVID-19 vaccine or a placebo.

In its sample, this clone was seen a few times. V and J are TRBV5-6 and TRBJ1-4, with TRBD1 matching 10 bases. The CDR3 length is 16 residues. Looked up from germline, CDR1 is SGHDT and CDR2 is YYEEEE. J gave up 4 bases and V 2 bases, and 5 bases lay outside the gene matches. This chain's CDR3 is CASSFVGTGVNEKLFF. CDR3 in DNA: TGTGCCAGCAGCTTCGTCGGGACAGGGGTTAATGAAAAACTGTTTTTT.

The chain recombines TRBV30 with TRBJ1-1; D call uncertain. The CDR3 covers 10 residues. Looked up from germline, CDR1 is GTSNPN and CDR2 is SVGIG (reference sequence). Trimming took off 4 bases at V and 11 bases at J, with 11 bases between the two ends. CDR3 bases: TGTGCCTGGATCACGGGTAGGGCTTTCTTT. This sequence encodes CAWITGRAFF.

This chain uses TRBV5-1 with TRBJ1-6; 7 bases are shared with TRBD1. The CDR3 is 15 amino acids. V dropped 4 bases and J dropped 7; count of bases not matched to a gene: 8. Germline V CDR1 and CDR2: SGHRS, YFSETQ. In DNA, the CDR3 is TGCGCCAGCAGCCAGGCCGGGACAGCGAATTCACCCCTCCACTTT. As protein: CASSQAGTANSPLHF.

This chain connects TRBV3-1 (or the pseudogene TRBV3-2) to TRBJ2-3; no definite D call. Germline CDR1 reads LGHDT; CDR2 reads YNNKEL (reference sequence). There are 13 residues in the CDR3. V lost 5 bases and J lost 6, with 12 bases in between. CDR3 sequence (DNA): TGTGCCAGCAGCTACTATCCGCCCGATACGCAGTATTTT. Its translation is CASSYYPPDTQYF.

The CDR3 bases are TGTGCCAGCAGCTTACCGCGCTTCCCTTTACCTGGCACAGATACGCAGTATTTT. Translating it yields CASSLPRFPLPGTDTQYF. The chain is built from TRBV7-8 and TRBJ2-3; D gene ambiguous. The germline V gene encodes CDR1 SGHVS and CDR2 FQNEAQ. Between the trimmed V and J ends, which lost 2 bases and 1 base, there was a span of 19 bases. The CDR3 sequence is 18 residues long.

CDR3 in amino acids: CASSRQGATGELFF. CDR3 nucleotide sequence: TGTGCCAGCTCGCGACAGGGAGCAACCGGGGAGCTGTTTTTT. The chain is built from TRBV2 and TRBJ2-2; 7 bases map to TRBD1. The CDR3 runs 14 residues. V lost 8 bases, J lost 5 bases, and 8 bases stayed unmatched. Germline values: CDR1 SNHLY, CDR2 FYNNEI. Full variable domain (outside the CDR3, taken from reference TRBV2 and TRBJ2-2): EPEVTQTPSHQVTQMGQEVILRCVPISNHLYFYWYRQILGQKVEFLVSFYNNEISEKSEIFDDQFSVERPDGSNFTLKIRSTKLEDSAMYFCASSRQGATGELFFGEGSRLTVL.

Only one count was recorded for this clone. V is TRBV5-8 and J is TRBJ1-1; 10 nucleotides align to TRBD1. With V trimmed by 0 bases and J by 5 bases, 7 bases remained unmatched. Germline loops: CDR1 SGHTS, CDR2 YDEGEE. CDR3 length: 16 amino acids. The CDR3: CASSLGQGAPGTEAFF. The CDR3 DNA sequence: TGTGCCAGCAGCTTGGGACAGGGGGCCCCGGGGACTGAAGCTTTCTTT. The complete variable domain, with remaining parts taken from reference TRBV5-8 and TRBJ1-1, reads EAGVTQSPTHLIKTRGQQATLRCSPISGHTSVYWYQQALGLGLQFLLWYDEGEERNRGNFPPRFSGRQFPNYSSELNVNALELEDSALYLCASSLGQGAPGTEAFFGQGTRLTVV.

This rearrangement joins TRBV12-3 or TRBV12-4 to TRBJ1-3, with D hard to call. The V and J ends lost 2 bases and 4 bases respectively, with 3 bases between them. This CDR3 contains 12 residues. In DNA form, the CDR3 reads TGTGCCAGCAGTTTATGGGGAAACACCATATATTTT. Its protein product is CASSLWGNTIYF.

The CDR3 reads CASSLVTGFSGYTF. The CDR3 DNA reads TGTGCCAGCAGCTTGGTAACAGGGTTCTCTGGCTACACCTTC. The V gene is TRBV5-4, the J gene TRBJ1-2; weak D call: TRBD1 (6 bases). The germline V gene encodes CDR1 SGHNT and CDR2 YYREEE (reference sequence). The CDR3 spans 14 residues. V shed 0 bases and J shed 7 bases, with 13 bases lying between them.

This chain connects TRBV9 to TRBJ1-5; 10 bases line up with TRBD1. V lost 5 bases and J lost 4; bases outside the gene matches: 6. This CDR3 has 15 residues. The germline gives CDR1 SGDLS, CDR2 YYNGEE. The CDR3: CASRPPGQGNQPQHF. The DNA for the CDR3 is TGTGCCAGCAGACCACCGGGACAGGGGAATCAGCCCCAGCATTTT.

Only a few counts were recorded for this clone. The same CDR3 is also encoded by other DNA sequences in this sample. This chain joins TRBV6-5 and TRBJ1-1, with a possible D match to TRBD1 (6 bases). CDR1 MNHEY and CDR2 SVGAGI come from the germline V gene. Trimming stripped 0 bases from V and 1 base from J, with 6 bases between. The CDR3 runs 14 residues. DNA of the CDR3: TGTGCCAGCAGTTACTCGACAGGGAACACTGAAGCTTTCTTT. It is translated as CASSYSTGNTEAFF.

V usage is TRBV5-1 and J usage is TRBJ2-1; D is possibly TRBD1 (6 bases). The CDR3 totals 15 residues. Per the germline V gene, CDR1 is SGHRS and CDR2 is YFSETQ. The ends were cut back, 4 bases at V and 8 bases at J, with 19 bases in the middle. Here the CDR3 DNA reads TGCGCCAGCAGCCCGACCCTTGGGGGCTTTTATGAGCAGTTCTTC. As protein: CASSPTLGGFYEQFF.

V is TRBV12-3 or TRBV12-4 and J is TRBJ2-7, with D tentatively TRBD1 or TRBD2 (5 bases each). The CDR3 extends over 13 amino acids. The V gene lost 7 bases and the J gene lost 3 bases, with 13 bases spanning the gap. The CDR3 is CASTRDGIYEQYF. CDR3 DNA sequence: TGTGCCAGCACCCGGGACGGCATCTACGAGCAGTACTTC.

J is TRBJ2-2 and V is TRBV15; tentatively, D is TRBD2 (6 bases). The V end lost 0 bases, the J end lost 4 bases, and 9 bases lay between the germline ends. The CDR3 is made up of 15 amino acids. Germline loops: CDR1 LNHNV, CDR2 YYDKDF (reference sequence). The CDR3 nucleotides are TGTGCCACCAGCAGAGATCGGGGGAGCACCGGGGAGCTGTTTTTT. The encoded protein is CATSRDRGSTGELFF.

This chain links TRBV6-6 with TRBJ2-1; D is perhaps TRBD1 (5 bases). The CDR3 loop spans 16 amino acids. Germline values: CDR1 MNHNY, CDR2 SVGAGI (reference sequence). Trimming cost V 4 bases and J 9 bases, with 22 bases left between them. CDR3 in DNA: TGTGCCAGCAGTTCGGGCGGTGGGGCGTCACTTAGTGAGCAGTTCTTC. Residues: CASSSGGGASLSEQFF.

Concerning this clone: The sample has other DNA sequences that encode this CDR3 too. V usage is TRBV7-2 and J usage is TRBJ2-3, with D possibly matching TRBD1 (5 bases). This CDR3 is 15 amino acids long. V was clipped by 5 bases and J by 2 bases, with 14 bases between them. Per the germline V gene, CDR1 is SGHTA and CDR2 is FQGNSA. Here the CDR3 reads CASSPIRGYTDTQYF. Written as DNA, the CDR3 is TGTGCCAGCAGCCCCATAAGGGGCTACACAGATACGCAGTATTTT.

The J gene is TRBJ2-1, the V gene TRBV5-8; D not resolved. V was cut by 4 bases and J by 4 bases, with 12 bases left in between. Germline loops: CDR1 SGHTS, CDR2 YDEGEE. The CDR3 is 14 amino acids. The CDR3 nucleotides are TGTGCCAGCAGCGGGGTACAAACATACAATGAGCAGTTCTTC. Amino acids: CASSGVQTYNEQFF.

The CDR3 DNA reads as TGTGCCACCAGTGAACAGGGGTTCATGAACACTGAAGCTTTCTTT. Translating it yields CATSEQGFMNTEAFF. The genes are TRBV24-1 and TRBJ1-1; 7 bases align to TRBD1. Germline values: CDR1 KGHDR, CDR2 SFDVKD. The CDR3 covers 15 residues. The V segment lost 4 bases and the J segment 0 bases; nucleotides outside the gene matches: 4.